The TCR beta chain described here comes from a study of beta chain features in type 1 diabetes. Study-wide context: Age, gender and cell yields were similar between patients and healthy donors.

A CD45RO/CCR7/CD25/CD127/CD95/CD27 panel sorted naive, central memory, regulatory and stem cell-like memory CD4+ cells. Of the isolated RNA, all was reverse transcribed, and so the sequenced material was expressed TCRB transcripts. Some clones are missing from TCRdb's copy, which holds only in-frame ones; the method was immunoSEQ multiplex PCR. The table lists 350,000 to 450,000 clones, over 10% of them singletons. The ends were cut back, 4 bases at V and 0 bases at J, with 11 bases in the middle. CDR1 SGHVS and CDR2 FQNEAQ come from the germline V gene. The CDR3 has 15 residues. Details on this clone: Its specificity is not known.

The study's findings and limits: Within each of all four CD4+ subsets, Type 1 diabetes patients had TCRB CDR3s that were moderately but significantly shorter. Reduced insertions and increased deletions marked VDJ junctions in type 1 diabetes patients.

Input material: naive CD4+ T cells from blood. V is TRBV7-8 and J is TRBJ2-3; D is uncertain. The TCR comes from a woman aged 18-29 years with type 1 diabetes. The CDR3 nucleotides are TGTGCCAGCAGCTCCCTAACGAGAAGCACAGATACGCAGTATTTT. The encoded protein is CASSSLTRSTDTQYF.